This T cell receptor (beta chain) comes out of a study of T cells in Graves' hyperthyroidism and ophthalmopathy (dated by TCRdb to the late 2010s). With respect to the entire study: Peripheral blood samples were taken at initial diagnosis, before any treatment was given. TCR V-J signatures able to tell the groups apart were searched for in a discovery cohort of 95 to 100 patients, of whom fewer than 45 had Graves' ophthalmopathy and around 58 had stable Graves' hyperthyroidism. Prospective prediction of ophthalmopathy was tested in an independent validation cohort of approximately 19 hyperthyroidism patients and 17 patients who later progressed to ophthalmopathy. The approximately 90 discovery patients were randomly split 7:3 into training and test sets. In roughly six Graves' hyperthyroidism patients, the study also compared T-cell repertoires from thyroid tissue with T-cell repertoires from blood. Once sampling was done, hyperthyroidism patients were given methimazole at a starting dose of 30 mg daily, whereas ophthalmopathy patients were given high-dose intravenous methylprednisolone. The paper reports TCR Vbeta CDR3 sequencing of roughly 140 peripheral blood samples: fewer than 50 ophthalmopathy, under 85 hyperthyroidism and approximately 17 progressor patients.

In its sample, this clonotype was seen many times. Its cognate antigen has yet to be identified. One base away there is no much larger clone; base qualities are not given. Graves' hyperthyroidism was defined as stable when no progression to ophthalmopathy occurred over 18 months of follow-up. Hyperthyroidism patients were newly diagnosed, with disease duration under 2 months, and aged 18 to 65 years. The study excluded patients with uncontrolled infections, other autoimmune diseases, pregnancy or lactation. Diagnoses were established on the basis of clinical symptoms, serum thyroxine and TRAb, thyroid ultrasound, and orbital computed tomography. PBMCs were separated from roughly 10 ml of fresh peripheral blood using Ficoll-Paque density gradient centrifugation. Total RNA was extracted using Trizol reagent, and RNA quality was assessed on an Agilent 2100 Bioanalyzer. The TCR beta CDR3 regions were amplified from RNA transcripts. The TCR CDR3 was subjected to a first round of RT-PCR using the HTBI primer set and the Qiagen OneStep RT-PCR kit. The libraries were constructed in a second round of multiplex PCR and then size-selected and purified. Libraries were sequenced paired-end with 100 bp reads on an Illumina HiSeq2000. Processing in the source paper ran as follows. SOAPnuke was used to process the raw data, with reads discarded if the reads contained adapters or uncalled bases, had a mean Phred below 15, or lacked an exact constant-primer or identifier match. High-quality paired reads were merged with COPE v1.2.5, and unique nucleotide sequences were defined as clonotypes. MiTCR v1.1 was used to align the clonotypes against IMGT TRBV, TRBD and TRBJ reference segments. Analysis was restricted to V-J combinations with a frequency above 0.0001, which covered over 98% of repertoires. The TCS score was defined as the ratio of F50 (clonal expansion) to E x V (chaos), calculated using BLOSUM62-based TCRdist between CDR3 peptides within each V-J. Welch's t-statistics and random forest reduced fewer than 600 V-J features to around 14, which were used in a naive Bayes classifier (R e1071). TCRdb passed the public sequencing reads through fastp at Q25 and MiXCR, retaining productive beta sequences. CDR3 protein sequences are deduplicated, and each keeps its most common genes and DNA. What appears here as the V and J calls and clone size reflects TCRdb's work, not the paper's. Within this sample are some 720,000 distinct CDR3 sequences, with 15% to 20% of them counted one time only. Approximately 8% of the sample belongs to the ten largest clones.

What the authors observed across the whole study: In validation, the model predicted progression to ophthalmopathy a median of 6.5 months before onset, with approximately 70% sensitivity and roughly 73% specificity. A 13 V-J signature model separated ophthalmopathy from stable hyperthyroidism, with approximately 87% sensitivity and 81.08% specificity in cross-validation and 80%/75% in testing. Sample size was not statistically predetermined, and investigators were not blinded to group allocation. Most expanded thyroid clonotypes (frequency above 0.001) were also detected in blood, suggesting blood repertoires may reflect thyroid immune responses.

Relative to germline, V is missing 6 bases and J is missing 0 bases, with 3 bases of the junction outside any gene match. From the cysteine through the phenylalanine, the CDR3 covers 16 amino acids. The kept DNA is CDR3 alone, 48 bases in frame from the first base. Per the germline V gene, MNHNS is the CDR1 and SASEGT is the CDR2. Recombination joined TRBV6-1 with TRBJ1-3; 12 central nucleotides agree with TRBD1. This receptor was taken from a man in his late teens or twenties with Graves' hyperthyroidism. Source material: blood. This receptor carries the CDR3 CASRGTGGFSGNTIYF. The nucleotide sequence is TGTGCCAGCAGAGGGACAGGGGGCTTCTCTGGAAACACCATATATTTT.